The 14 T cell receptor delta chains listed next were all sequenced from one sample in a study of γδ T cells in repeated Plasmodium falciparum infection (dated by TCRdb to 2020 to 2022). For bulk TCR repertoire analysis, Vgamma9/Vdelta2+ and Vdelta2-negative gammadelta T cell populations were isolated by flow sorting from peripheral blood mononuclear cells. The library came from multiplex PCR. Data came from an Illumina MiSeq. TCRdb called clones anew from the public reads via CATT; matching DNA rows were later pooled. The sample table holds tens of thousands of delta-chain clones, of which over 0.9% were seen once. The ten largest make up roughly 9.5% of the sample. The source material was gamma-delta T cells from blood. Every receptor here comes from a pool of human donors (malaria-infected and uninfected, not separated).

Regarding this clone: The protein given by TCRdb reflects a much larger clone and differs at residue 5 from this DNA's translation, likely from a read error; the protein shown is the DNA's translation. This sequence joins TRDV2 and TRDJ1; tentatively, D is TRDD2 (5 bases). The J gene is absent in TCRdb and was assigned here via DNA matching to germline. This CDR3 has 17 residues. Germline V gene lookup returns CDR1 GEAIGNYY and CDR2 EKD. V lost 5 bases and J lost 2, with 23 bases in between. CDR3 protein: CACGSSGTYSRTDKLIF. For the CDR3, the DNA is TGTGCCTGTGGCTCTAGTGGAACCTACTCCCGGACCGATAAACTCATCTTT.

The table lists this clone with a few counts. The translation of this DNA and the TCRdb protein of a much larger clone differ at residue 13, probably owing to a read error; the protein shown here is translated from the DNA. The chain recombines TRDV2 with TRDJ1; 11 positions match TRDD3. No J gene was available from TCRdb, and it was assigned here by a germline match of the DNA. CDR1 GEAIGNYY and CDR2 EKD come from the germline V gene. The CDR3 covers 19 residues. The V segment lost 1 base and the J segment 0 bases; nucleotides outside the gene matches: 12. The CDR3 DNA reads TGTGCCTGTGACACGCCTTGGAAGGTGGGGGATACGCACACCGATAAACTCATCTTT. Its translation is CACDTPWKVGDTHTDKLIF.

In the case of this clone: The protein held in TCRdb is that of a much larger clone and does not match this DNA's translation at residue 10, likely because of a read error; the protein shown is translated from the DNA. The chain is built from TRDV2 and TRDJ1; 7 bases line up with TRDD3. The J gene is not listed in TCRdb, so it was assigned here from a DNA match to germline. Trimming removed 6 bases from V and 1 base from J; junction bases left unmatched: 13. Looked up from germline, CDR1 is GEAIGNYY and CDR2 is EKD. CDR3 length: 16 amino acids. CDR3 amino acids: CACNPLGAGCTDKLIF. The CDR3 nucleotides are TGTGCCTGTAACCCTCTGGGGGCCGGGTGCACCGATAAACTCATCTTT.

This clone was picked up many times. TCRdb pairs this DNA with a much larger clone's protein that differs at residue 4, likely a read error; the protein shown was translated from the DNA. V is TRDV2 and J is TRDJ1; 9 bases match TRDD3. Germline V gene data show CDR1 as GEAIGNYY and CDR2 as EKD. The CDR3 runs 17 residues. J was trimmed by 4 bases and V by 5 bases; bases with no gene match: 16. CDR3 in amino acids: CACGTIRRGYEGDKLIF. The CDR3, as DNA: TGTGCCTGTGGCACTATACGGCGGGGATACGAAGGCGATAAACTCATCTTT.

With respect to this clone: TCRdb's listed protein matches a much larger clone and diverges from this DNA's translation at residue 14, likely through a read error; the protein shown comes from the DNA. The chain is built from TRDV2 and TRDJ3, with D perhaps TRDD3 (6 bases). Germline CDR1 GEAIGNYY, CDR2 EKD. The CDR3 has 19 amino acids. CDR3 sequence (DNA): TGTGCCTGTGACACTGGGGGCCTGAGGGGCTCCTGGGACGCCCGACAGATGTTTTTC. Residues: CACDTGGLRGSWDARQMFF.

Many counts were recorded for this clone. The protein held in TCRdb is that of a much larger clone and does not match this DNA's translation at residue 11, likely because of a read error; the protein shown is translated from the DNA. CDR3 nucleotide sequence: TGTGCCTGTGACACGTTGGAATTAAACTGGAGGGGACTCATCTTT. It yields the protein CACDTLELNWRGLIF. This sequence joins TRDV2 and TRDJ1, with D maybe TRDD3 (5 bases). Germline CDR1 GEAIGNYY, CDR2 EKD. Trimming took off 1 base at V and 10 bases at J, with 21 bases between the two ends. The CDR3 runs 15 residues.

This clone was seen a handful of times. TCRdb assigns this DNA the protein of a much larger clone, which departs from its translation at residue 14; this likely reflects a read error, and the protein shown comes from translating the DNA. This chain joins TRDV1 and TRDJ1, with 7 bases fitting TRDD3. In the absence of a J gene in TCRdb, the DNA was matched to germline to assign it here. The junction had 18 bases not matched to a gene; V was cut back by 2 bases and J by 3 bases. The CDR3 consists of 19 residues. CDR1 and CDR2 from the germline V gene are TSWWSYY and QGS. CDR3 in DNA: TGTGCTCTTGGGGAAGGTTCTACTCCACTGGGGAAGTACGCCGATAAACTCATCTTT. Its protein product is CALGEGSTPLGKYADKLIF.

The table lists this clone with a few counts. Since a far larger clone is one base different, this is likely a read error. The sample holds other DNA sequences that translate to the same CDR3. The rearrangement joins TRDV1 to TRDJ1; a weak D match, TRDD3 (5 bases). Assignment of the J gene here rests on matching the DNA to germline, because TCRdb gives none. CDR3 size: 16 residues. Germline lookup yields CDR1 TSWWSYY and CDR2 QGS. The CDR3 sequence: CALGELLPLYTDKLIF. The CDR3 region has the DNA TGCGCTCTTGGGGAACTACTCCCCCTTTACACCGATAAACTCATCTTT.

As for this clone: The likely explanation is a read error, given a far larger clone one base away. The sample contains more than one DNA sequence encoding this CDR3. The CDR3 DNA sequence: TGTGCCTGTGACCCTGGGGGATATCAGGGTGCCTGGGACACCCGACAGATGTTCTTC. Its protein is CACDPGGYQGAWDTRQMFF. The J gene went uncalled, whereas the V gene is TRDV2; the table's TRDD3 call for D was not verified on the DNA. This CDR3 is built from 19 residues. The germline V gene encodes CDR1 GEAIGNYY and CDR2 EKD.

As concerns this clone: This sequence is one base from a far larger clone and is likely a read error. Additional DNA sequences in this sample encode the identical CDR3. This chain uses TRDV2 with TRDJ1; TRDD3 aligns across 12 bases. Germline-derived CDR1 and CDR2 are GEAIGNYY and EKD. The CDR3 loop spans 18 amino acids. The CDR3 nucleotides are TGTGCCTGTGACCCTTTGACTGGGGGATACTCTGACACAGATAAACTCATCTTT. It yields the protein CACDPLTGGYSDTDKLIF.

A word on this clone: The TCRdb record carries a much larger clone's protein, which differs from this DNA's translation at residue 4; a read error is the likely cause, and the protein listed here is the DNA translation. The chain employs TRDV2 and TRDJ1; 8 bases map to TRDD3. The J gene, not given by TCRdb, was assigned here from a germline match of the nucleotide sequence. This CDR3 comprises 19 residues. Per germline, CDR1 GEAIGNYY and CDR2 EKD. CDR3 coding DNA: TGTGCCTGTGGCACCCTACGAGTGGGGGATCCCAATTACACCGATAAACTCATCTTT. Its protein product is CACGTLRVGDPNYTDKLIF.

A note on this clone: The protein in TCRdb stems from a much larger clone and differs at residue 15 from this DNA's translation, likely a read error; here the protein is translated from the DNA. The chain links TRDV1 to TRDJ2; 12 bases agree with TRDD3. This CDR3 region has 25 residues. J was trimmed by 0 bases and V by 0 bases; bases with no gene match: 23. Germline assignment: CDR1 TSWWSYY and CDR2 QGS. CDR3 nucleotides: TGTGCTCTTGGGGAACTCGTCCTCGAGTACTGGGGGATACCTGCACTCTGGGCTTTGACAGCACAACTCTTCTTT. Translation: CALGELVLEYWGIPALWALTAQLFF.

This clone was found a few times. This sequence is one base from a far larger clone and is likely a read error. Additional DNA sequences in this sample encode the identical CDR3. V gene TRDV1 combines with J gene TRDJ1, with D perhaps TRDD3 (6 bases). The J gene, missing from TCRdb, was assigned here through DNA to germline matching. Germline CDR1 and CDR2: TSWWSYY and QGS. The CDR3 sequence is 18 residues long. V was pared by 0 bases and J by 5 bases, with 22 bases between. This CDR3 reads CALGELVSLTGGRDKLIF. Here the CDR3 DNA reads TGTGCTCTTGGGGAACTAGTCTCCCTCACCGGGGGACGAGATAAACTCATCTTT.

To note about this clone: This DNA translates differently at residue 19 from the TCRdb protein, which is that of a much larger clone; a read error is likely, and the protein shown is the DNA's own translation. CDR3 DNA: TGTGCTCTTGGGGAACTAGGTATAAATTTCCGGAACTCCTGGGGGAGTACGTACGCCGATAAACTCATCTTT. This translates into CALGELGINFRNSWGSTYADKLIF. The chain employs TRDV1 and TRDJ1; 8 bases agree with TRDD3. Matching the DNA to germline supplied the J gene, which TCRdb does not give. Losses at the gene ends were 0 bases for V and 3 bases for J; bases not matched to a gene: 30. The CDR3 totals 24 residues. The germline V gene encodes CDR1 TSWWSYY and CDR2 QGS.